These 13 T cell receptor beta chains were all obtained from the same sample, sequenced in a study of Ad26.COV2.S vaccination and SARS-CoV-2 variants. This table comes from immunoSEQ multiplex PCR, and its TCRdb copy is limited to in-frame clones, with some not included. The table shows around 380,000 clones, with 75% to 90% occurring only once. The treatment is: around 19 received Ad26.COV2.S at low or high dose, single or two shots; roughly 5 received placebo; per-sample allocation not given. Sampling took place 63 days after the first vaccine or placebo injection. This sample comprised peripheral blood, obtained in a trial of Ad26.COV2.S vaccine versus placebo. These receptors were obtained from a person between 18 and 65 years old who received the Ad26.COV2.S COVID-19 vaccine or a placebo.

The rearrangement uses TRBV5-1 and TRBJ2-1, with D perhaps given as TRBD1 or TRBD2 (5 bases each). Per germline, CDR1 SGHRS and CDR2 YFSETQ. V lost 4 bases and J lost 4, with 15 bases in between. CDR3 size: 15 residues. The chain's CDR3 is CASSPLWDAYNEQFF. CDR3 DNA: TGCGCCAGCAGCCCACTCTGGGACGCTTACAATGAGCAGTTCTTC.

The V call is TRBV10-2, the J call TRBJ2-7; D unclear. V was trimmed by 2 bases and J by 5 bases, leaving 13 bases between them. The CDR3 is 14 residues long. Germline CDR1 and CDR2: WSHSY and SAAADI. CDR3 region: CASSEVDSNHEQYF. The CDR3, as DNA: TGCGCCAGCAGTGAGGTTGATAGCAATCACGAGCAGTACTTC.

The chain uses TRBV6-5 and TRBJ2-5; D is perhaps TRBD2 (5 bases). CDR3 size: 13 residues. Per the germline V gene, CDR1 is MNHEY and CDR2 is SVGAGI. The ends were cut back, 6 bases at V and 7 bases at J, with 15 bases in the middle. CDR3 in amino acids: CASRRGLEGTQYF. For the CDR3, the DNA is TGTGCCAGCAGACGCGGACTCGAGGGGACCCAGTACTTC.

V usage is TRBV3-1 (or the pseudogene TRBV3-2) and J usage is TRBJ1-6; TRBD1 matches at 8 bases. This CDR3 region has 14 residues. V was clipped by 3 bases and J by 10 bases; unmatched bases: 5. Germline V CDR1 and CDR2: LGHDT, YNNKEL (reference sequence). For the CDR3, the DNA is TGTGCCAGCAGCCATCTACAGGGGGTCTCACCCCTCCACTTT. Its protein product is CASSHLQGVSPLHF.

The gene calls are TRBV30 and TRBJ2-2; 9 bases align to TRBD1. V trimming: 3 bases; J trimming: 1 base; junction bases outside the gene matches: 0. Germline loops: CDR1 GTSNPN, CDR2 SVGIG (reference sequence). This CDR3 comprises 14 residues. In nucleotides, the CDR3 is TGTGCCTGGAGGGACAGGGGGAACACCGGGGAGCTGTTTTTT. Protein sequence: CAWRDRGNTGELFF.

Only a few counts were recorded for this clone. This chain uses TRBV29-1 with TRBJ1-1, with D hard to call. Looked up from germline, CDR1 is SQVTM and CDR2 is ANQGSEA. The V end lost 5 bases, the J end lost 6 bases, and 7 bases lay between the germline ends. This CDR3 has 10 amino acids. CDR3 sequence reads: CSVSAAEAFF. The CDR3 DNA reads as TGCAGCGTTAGTGCGGCTGAAGCTTTCTTT.

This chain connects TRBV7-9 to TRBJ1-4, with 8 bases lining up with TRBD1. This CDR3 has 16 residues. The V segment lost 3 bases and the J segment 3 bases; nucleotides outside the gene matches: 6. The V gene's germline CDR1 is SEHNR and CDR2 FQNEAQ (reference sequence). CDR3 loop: CASSFPTGVANEKLFF. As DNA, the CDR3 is TGTGCCAGCAGCTTTCCGACAGGGGTAGCTAATGAAAAACTGTTTTTT.

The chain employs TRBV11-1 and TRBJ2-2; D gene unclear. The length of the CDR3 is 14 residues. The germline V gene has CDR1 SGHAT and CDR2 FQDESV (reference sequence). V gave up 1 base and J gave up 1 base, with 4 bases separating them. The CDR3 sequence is CASSLVQNTGELFF. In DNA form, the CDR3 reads TGTGCCAGCAGCTTAGTCCAGAACACCGGGGAGCTGTTTTTT. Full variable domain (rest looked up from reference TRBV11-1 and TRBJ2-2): EAEVAQSPRYKITEKSQAVAFWCDPISGHATLYWYRQILGQGPELLVQFQDESVVDDSQLPKDRFSAERLKGVDSTLKIQPAELGDSAMYLCASSLVQNTGELFFGEGSRLTVL.

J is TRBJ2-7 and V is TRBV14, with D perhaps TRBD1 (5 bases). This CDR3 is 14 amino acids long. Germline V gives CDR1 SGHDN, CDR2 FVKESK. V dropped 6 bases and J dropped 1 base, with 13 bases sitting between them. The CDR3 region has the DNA TGTGCCAGCAGTTGGACACACCAATCCTACGAGCAGTACTTC. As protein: CASSWTHQSYEQYF.

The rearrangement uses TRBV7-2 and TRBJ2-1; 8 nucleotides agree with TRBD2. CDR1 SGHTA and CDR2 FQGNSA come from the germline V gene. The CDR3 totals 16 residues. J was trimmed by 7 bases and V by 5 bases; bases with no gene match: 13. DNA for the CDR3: TGTGCCAGCAGCACGAACTACGGGGGGGCCATGAATGAGCAGTTCTTC. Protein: CASSTNYGGAMNEQFF.

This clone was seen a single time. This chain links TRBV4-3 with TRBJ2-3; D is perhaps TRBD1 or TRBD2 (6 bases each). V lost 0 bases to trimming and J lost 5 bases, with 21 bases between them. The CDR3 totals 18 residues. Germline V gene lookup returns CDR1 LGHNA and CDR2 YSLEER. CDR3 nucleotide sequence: TGCGCCAGCAGCCAAGATCGAGAGCCGGGGGCTCCGGGAGATACGCAGTATTTT. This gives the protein CASSQDREPGAPGDTQYF.

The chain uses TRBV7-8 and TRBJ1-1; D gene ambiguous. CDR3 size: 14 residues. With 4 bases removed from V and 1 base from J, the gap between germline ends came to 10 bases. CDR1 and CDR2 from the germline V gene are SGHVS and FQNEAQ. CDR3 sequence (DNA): TGTGCCAGCAGCTATGGCTGGTCGAACACTGAAGCTTTCTTT. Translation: CASSYGWSNTEAFF. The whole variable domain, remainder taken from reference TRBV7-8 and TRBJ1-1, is GAGVSQSPRYKVAKRGQDVALRCDPISGHVSLFWYQQALGQGPEFLTYFQNEAQLDKSGLPSDRFFAERPEGSVSTLKIQRTQQEDSAVYLCASSYGWSNTEAFFGQGTRLTVV.

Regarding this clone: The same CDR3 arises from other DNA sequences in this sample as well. The CDR3 loop is CASSQVGDQPQHF. As DNA, the CDR3 is TGTGCCAGCAGCCAAGTCGGGGATCAGCCCCAGCATTTT. The chain recombines TRBV3-1 (or the pseudogene TRBV3-2) with TRBJ1-5, with D uncertain. Trimming took off 1 base at V and 5 bases at J, with 6 bases between the two ends. CDR1 and CDR2 from the germline V gene are LGHDT and YNNKEL (reference sequence). This CDR3 contains 13 residues.